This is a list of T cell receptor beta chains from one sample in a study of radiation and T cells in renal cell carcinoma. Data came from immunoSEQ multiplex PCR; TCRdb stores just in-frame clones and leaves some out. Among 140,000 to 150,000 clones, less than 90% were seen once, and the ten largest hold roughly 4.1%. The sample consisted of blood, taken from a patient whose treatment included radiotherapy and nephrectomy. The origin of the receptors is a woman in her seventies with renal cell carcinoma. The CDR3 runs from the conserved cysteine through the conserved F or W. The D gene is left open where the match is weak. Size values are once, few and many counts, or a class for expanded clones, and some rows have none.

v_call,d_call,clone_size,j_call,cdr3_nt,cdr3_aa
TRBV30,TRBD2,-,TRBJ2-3,TGTGCCTGGAGTTATCCGGGGGGGCTTTCATGGACAGATACGCAGTATTTT,CAWSYPGGLSWTDTQYF
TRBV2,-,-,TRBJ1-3,TGTGCCAGCAGAGACGGGGCCTCTGGAAACACCATATATTTT,CASRDGASGNTIYF
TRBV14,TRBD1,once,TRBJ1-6,TGTGCCAGCAGCCTGATACACAGGGGAAATTCACCCCTCCACTTT,CASSLIHRGNSPLHF
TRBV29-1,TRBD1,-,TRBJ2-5,TGCAGCGCCGTTGGGACAGTTAAGAGAACCCAGTACTTC,CSAVGTVKRTQYF
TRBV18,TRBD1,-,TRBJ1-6,TGTGCCAGCTCCCTCGGACAGGGTAATTCACCCCTCCACTTT,CASSLGQGNSPLHF
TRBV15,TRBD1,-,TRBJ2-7,TGTGCCACCAGCAGAGAGCCCCCCGGAGCGGGACAGGGTATTTACGAGCAGTACTTC,CATSREPPGAGQGIYEQYF
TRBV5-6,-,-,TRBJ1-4,TGTGCCAGCAGCTTTACAGGGCCAGGCGAAAAACTGTTTTTT,CASSFTGPGEKLFF
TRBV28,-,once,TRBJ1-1,TGTGCCAGCAGGGTGAACACTGAAGCTTTCTTT,CASRVNTEAFF
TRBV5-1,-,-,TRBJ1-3,TGCGCCAGCAGCTTGGAACGGAACTCTGGAAACACCATATATTTT,CASSLERNSGNTIYF
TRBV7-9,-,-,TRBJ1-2,TGTGCCAGCAGCTTAGATAGAGGCTACACCTTC,CASSLDRGYTF
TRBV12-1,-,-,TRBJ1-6,TGTGCCAGCAGCTTTGGACAGGACCACTCCTATAATTCACCCCTCCACTTT,CASSFGQDHSYNSPLHF
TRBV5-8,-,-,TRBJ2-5,TGTGCCAGCAGCTTGCCAGGTTCCGAGACCCAGTACTTC,CASSLPGSETQYF
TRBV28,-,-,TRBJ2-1,TGTGCCAGCAGTTTAAAGGGGCTTAAGTTCTTC,CASSLKGLKFF
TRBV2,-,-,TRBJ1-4,TGTGCCAGCACTAGGGAGACTAATGAAAAACTGTTTTTT,CASTRETNEKLFF
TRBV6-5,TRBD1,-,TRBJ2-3,TGTGCCAGCAGTCCCCCGACAGGGTGGAAGGATACGCAGTATTTT,CASSPPTGWKDTQYF
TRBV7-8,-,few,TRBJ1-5,TGTGCCAGCAGCTTAGACGGTTGGTCGGCCCAGCATTTT,CASSLDGWSAQHF
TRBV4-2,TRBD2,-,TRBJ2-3,TGTGCCAGCAGCCAAGGGCGGGCGGGGGGCCGGGGGACAGATACGCAGTATTTT,CASSQGRAGGRGTDTQYF
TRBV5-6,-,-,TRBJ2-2,TGTGCCAGCAGCTTCCGGGGTTACACCGGGGAGCTGTTTTTT,CASSFRGYTGELFF
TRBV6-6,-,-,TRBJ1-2,TGTGCCAGCGCTAGGGACTTCTCTTTCTATGGCTACACCTTC,CASARDFSFYGYTF
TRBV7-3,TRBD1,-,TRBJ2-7,TGTGCCAGCAGCTTAACCGGGACAGCAACCTACGAGCAGTACTTC,CASSLTGTATYEQYF
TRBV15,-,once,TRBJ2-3,TGTGCCACCTCAGGGAGGTTGGATACGCAGTATTTT,CATSGRLDTQYF
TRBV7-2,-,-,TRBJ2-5,TGTGCCAGCAGCTTTGGGGGGCGCATAGAGACCCAGTACTTC,CASSFGGRIETQYF
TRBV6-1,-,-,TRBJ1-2,TGTGCCAGCAGTGAAGTACAAGGGGCTAACTATGGCTACACCTTC,CASSEVQGANYGYTF
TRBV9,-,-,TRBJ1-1,TGTGCCAGCAGCGCCGCCGTTGGTGGAGCTTTCTTT,CASSAAVGGAFF
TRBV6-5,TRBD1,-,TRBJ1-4,TGTGCCAGCAGCACCTCCCAGGGGGAGCGCGAAAAACTGTTTTTT,CASSTSQGEREKLFF
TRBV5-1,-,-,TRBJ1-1,TGCGCCAGCAGACTCTTGGCGGAACGCTTTGAAGCTTTCTTT,CASRLLAERFEAFF
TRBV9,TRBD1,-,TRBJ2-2,TGTGCCAGCAGCTACAGGGGGCTGAACACCGGGGAGCTGTTTTTT,CASSYRGLNTGELFF
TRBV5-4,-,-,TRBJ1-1,TGTGCCAGCAGCTTGGCCCAGGGGTCAGGCACTGAAGCTTTCTTT,CASSLAQGSGTEAFF
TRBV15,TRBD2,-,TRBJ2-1,TGTGCCACCAGCAGACCCGGACTAGCCGATGAGCAGTTCTTC,CATSRPGLADEQFF
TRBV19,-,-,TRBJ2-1,TGTGCCAGTAGTATAGCTTTCGGGAGCGGGCAGTTCTTC,CASSIAFGSGQFF
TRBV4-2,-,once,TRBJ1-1,TGTGCCAGCAGCCAAGGACGACAGGCCCATGAAGCTTTCTTT,CASSQGRQAHEAFF
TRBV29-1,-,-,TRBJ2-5,TGCAGCTCCTCCCACGGCATCCAAGAGACCCAGTACTTC,CSSSHGIQETQYF
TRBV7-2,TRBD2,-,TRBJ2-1,TGTGCCAGCAGCCCACAGCGGGGGGGCTTGAATGAGCAGTTCTTC,CASSPQRGGLNEQFF
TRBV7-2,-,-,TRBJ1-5,TGTGCCAGCAGCTTAGGTTCGGGGGTGGAAAGCAATCAGCCCCAGCATTTT,CASSLGSGVESNQPQHF
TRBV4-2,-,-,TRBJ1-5,TGTGCCAGCAGCCAGGAAACAGGACCCCCTTGGCCCCAGCATTTT,CASSQETGPPWPQHF
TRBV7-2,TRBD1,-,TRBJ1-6,TGTGCCAGCAGCCTCGGACAGGACAGAGTTCGTGTACCCCTCCACTTT,CASSLGQDRVRVPLHF
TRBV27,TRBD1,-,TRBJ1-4,TGTGCCAGCAGTCCTCTAATTTGGGACAGGGATTGGGGTGAAAAACTGTTTTTT,CASSPLIWDRDWGEKLFF
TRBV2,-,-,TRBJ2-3,TGTGCCAGCAGTGGGTCAGGGACTAGCACAGATACGCAGTATTTT,CASSGSGTSTDTQYF
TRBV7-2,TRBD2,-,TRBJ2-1,TGTGCCAGCAGCTTAGTGTTCGGGGGGAGCTCCTACAATGAGCAGTTCTTC,CASSLVFGGSSYNEQFF
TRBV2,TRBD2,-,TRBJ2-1,TGTGCCAGCAACAGACTAGCGGGAGGGAATGAGCAGTTCTTC,CASNRLAGGNEQFF
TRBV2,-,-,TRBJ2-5,TGTGCCAGCAGTGAATTGTCTTTCGGGGCGGACCAAGAGACCCAGTACTTC,CASSELSFGADQETQYF
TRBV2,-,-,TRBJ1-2,TGTGCCAGCAGTGGATCGTGGGGCTATGGCTACACCTTC,CASSGSWGYGYTF
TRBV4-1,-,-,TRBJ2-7,TGCGCCAGCAGCCAAGGGGCCTCGAAGATCTCCTACGAGCAGTACTTC,CASSQGASKISYEQYF
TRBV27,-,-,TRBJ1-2,TGTGCCAGCAGTTTAGGGGGCGGAGGGGGCTATGGCTACACCTTC,CASSLGGGGGYGYTF
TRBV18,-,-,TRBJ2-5,TGTGCCAGCTCACTCCGGATGGGAGAGACCCAGTACTTC,CASSLRMGETQYF
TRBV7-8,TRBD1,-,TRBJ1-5,TGTGCCAGCAGCTTGCTATCAGGGGGGAGCAATCAGCCCCAGCATTTT,CASSLLSGGSNQPQHF
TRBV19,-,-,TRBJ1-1,TGTGCCAGTAGTATATCGATAACCGGGCCTACGAACACTGAAGCTTTCTTT,CASSISITGPTNTEAFF
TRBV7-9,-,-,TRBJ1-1,TGTGCCAGCAGGGGAAACACTGAAGCTTTCTTT,CASRGNTEAFF
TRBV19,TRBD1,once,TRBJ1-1,TGTGCCAGTATCGGACAGGGGGAAATCACTGAAGCTTTCTTT,CASIGQGEITEAFF
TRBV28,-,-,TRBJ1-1,TGTGCCAGCAGTTTAAGGGGCACTGAAGCTTTCTTT,CASSLRGTEAFF
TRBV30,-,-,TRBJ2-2,TGTGCCTGGAGTCGGGGCTTGGGGGGGCATGGCACCGGGGAGCTGTTTTTT,CAWSRGLGGHGTGELFF
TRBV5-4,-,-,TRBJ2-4,TGTGCCAGCAGCTCCCCGGGGTCCAAAAACATTCAGTACTTC,CASSSPGSKNIQYF
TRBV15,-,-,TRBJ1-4,TGTGCCACCAGCAGAGCGCAGGGTTCTAATGAAAAACTGTTTTTT,CATSRAQGSNEKLFF
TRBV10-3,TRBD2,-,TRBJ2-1,TGTGCCATCAAGAGTAGCGGGGGGACCTACAATGAGCAGTTCTTC,CAIKSSGGTYNEQFF